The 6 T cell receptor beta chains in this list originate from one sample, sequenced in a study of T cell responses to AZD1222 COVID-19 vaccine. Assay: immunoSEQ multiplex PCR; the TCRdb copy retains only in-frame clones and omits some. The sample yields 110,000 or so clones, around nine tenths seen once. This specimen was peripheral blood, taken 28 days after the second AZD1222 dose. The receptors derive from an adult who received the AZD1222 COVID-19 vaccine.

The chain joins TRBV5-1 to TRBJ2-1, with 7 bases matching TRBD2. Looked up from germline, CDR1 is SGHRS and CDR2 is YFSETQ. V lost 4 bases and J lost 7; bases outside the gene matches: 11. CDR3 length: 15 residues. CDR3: CASSLDGRESNEQFF. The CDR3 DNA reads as TGCGCCAGCAGCCTGGATGGGCGGGAGAGTAATGAGCAGTTCTTC.

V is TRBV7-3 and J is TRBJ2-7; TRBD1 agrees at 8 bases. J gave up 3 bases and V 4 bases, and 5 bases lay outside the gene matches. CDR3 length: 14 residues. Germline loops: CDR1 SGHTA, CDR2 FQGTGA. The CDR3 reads CASSSQGASYEQYF. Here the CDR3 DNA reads TGTGCCAGCAGCTCTCAGGGGGCCAGCTACGAGCAGTACTTC.

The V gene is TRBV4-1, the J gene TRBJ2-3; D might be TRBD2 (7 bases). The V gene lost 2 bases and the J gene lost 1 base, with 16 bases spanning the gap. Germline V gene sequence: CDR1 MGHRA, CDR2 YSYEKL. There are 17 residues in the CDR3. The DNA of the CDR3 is TGCGCCAGCAGCCAAACGTGGACGGGGGGCCGCACAGATACGCAGTATTTT. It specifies CASSQTWTGGRTDTQYF.

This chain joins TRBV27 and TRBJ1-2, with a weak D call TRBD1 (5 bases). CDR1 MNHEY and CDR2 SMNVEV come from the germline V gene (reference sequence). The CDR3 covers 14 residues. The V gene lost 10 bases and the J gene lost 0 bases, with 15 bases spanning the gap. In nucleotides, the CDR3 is TGTGCCACCTCCAGGACATCTTCTAACTATGGCTACACCTTC. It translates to CATSRTSSNYGYTF.

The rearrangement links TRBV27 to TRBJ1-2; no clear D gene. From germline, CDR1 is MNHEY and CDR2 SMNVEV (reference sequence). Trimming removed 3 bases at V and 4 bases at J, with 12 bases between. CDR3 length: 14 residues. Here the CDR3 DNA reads TGTGCCAGCAGTTTGCAAAATCAACCCTATGGCTACACCTTC. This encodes CASSLQNQPYGYTF.

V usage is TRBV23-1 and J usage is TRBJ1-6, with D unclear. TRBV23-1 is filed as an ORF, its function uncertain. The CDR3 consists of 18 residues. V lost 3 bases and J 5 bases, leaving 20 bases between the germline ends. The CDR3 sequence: CASSQGKSPTADNSPLHF. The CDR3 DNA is TGCGCCAGCAGTCAGGGCAAGTCCCCGACGGCGGATAATTCACCCCTCCACTTT.